This entry is about one TCR beta chain. Its antigen is unidentified. The sample originates from a study of blood T cells in healthy people across ages. Whole-study results and caveats: Across the age range, TCR beta diversity per million T cells fell in a roughly linear way. A strong correlation between TCR beta diversity and naive T cell percentage was seen. PBMCs left unsorted prevented a conclusive naive versus antigen-experienced comparison.

PCR was performed a second time for roughly 6 to 12 cycles using a sample-barcoded 5' primer and a J-beta primer mix. TCRdb processed the 5' RACE reads anew with MiXCR; each CDR3 protein has one entry. The top ten clones hold about a sixth of a sample with 800,000 or so distinct CDR3 sequences, about half of them seen once. This CDR3 spans 16 amino acids. Trimming stripped 0 bases from V and 4 bases from J, with 16 bases between. Germline CDR1 reads SGDLS; CDR2 reads YYNGEE. V gene TRBV9 combines with J gene TRBJ1-2; a weak D match, TRBD1 (5 bases). The clonotype was recovered from an elderly man in good health. Material for sequencing was blood. Here the CDR3 reads CASSVASDRSFYGYTF. For the CDR3, the DNA is TGTGCCAGCAGCGTAGCTTCCGACAGATCGTTCTATGGCTACACCTTC.